This T cell receptor (beta chain) appears in the sequencing data of a study of shared clonotypes between healthy human individuals (dated by TCRdb to about 2020). The study in broad terms: The cohort comprised a couple of women and a few men aged 18 to 49 years. Per donor, leukapheresis produced somewhere between about 0.94 and 8.9 billion PBMCs. For each donor, CD4 naive and CD4 memory were each given three plates, CD8 naive was given two plates, and CD8 memory was given one plate. The study deeply sequenced blood TCR repertoires of five healthy adults to estimate repertoire size and the extent of clonotype sharing between individuals. Different laboratories and diverse techniques were used to prepare libraries and sequence TCR repertoires, to increase sequencing depth and limit assay-specific biases.

Findings and caveats that apply to the study as a whole: Across a handful of donors, around 5.4% of naive CD4, around 3.3% of naive CD8, 2% to 2.5% of memory CD4, and approximately 0.4% of memory CD8 clonotypes were shared. Because the study included a small number of donors, the genetic and exposure-history diversity represented was limited. Based on pairwise subsampling, the degree of clonotype sharing among donors was expected to be affected by sequencing depth. Naive subsets generally had larger estimated clonotype richness than memory subsets did. Sampling was restricted to blood, and TCR repertoires in tissues likely differ from the TCR repertoires found in blood. Incomplete sequencing was indicated by rarefaction of sorted-subset datasets, despite the large sequencing depth. Clonotypes shared by all four sorted-subset donors showed higher generation probabilities than non-shared clonotypes.

The germline V gene encodes CDR1 SGDLS and CDR2 YYNGEE. Counted from cysteine to phenylalanine, this CDR3 has 17 amino acids. Here the CDR3 DNA is all that survives: 51 bases in frame from base 1. Trimming takes 0 bases from V and 0 bases from J, and the germline ends sit 14 bases apart. Concerning this clone itself: Which antigen it targets is not known. No base-level quality is on record; no much larger clone is a single base apart.

The donors were healthy, HIV-negative adults with no recently reported acute infections or vaccinations. All donors were Caucasian adults living in Nashville, Tennessee, USA. Magnetic negative selection was used to enrich CD4+ T cells, after which naive cells were positively selected on CD45RA and the negative fraction became the memory subset. Blood was collected by leukapheresis, and PBMCs were isolated by Ficoll-Histopaque density gradient centrifugation and then cryopreserved in liquid nitrogen vapor phase. Purity and quantity of every magnetically sorted T cell population were checked by analytical flow cytometry. Genomic DNA was isolated from every sorted fraction and measured by UV absorbance on a Nanodrop 2000c. Using the deep immunoSEQ assay, TCR CDR3 regions were amplified from genomic DNA by multiplex PCR. Extracted genomic DNA from each cell subset was spread evenly across all wells of several immunoSEQ 96-well plates, with each plate serving as a replicate. For sorted subsets, approximately 0.2 ug of genomic DNA, equivalent to 30,000 or so T cell genomes, went into each replicate PCR. Purified libraries were quantified with a Qubit 3.0 fluorometer, sized on a Bioanalyzer 2100, and re-quantified with the KAPA Library Quantification kit. Each immunoSEQ 96-well plate was sequenced on its own single-read 150-cycle Illumina NextSeq 550 flow cell. As for the original processing: Because only junctional sequences without quality scores were contained in the immunoSEQ output, filtering matching that applied to full-length reads could not be performed. Sequences were annotated with PyIR, a Python wrapper for IgBLAST v1.9, using IMGT germline references to assign V/J genes and CDR3. Reads were filtered out if the reads had weak V/J assignments (E-value above 1e-6), no CDR3, stop codons, out-of-frame junctions, or ambiguous translated residues. V3J clonotypes were defined as sequences sharing an identical inferred V gene, J gene, and CDR3 amino acid sequence. Percentage overlap between repertoires was calculated by dividing the number of shared unique clonotypes by the size of the smaller repertoire. Repertoire richness was assessed with RTK rarefaction, the Chao1 estimator, and Recon v2.1 estimates of unobserved clonotypes. OLGA was used to compute generation probabilities for all TCRbeta clonotypes that the gDNA method yielded from a handful of donors. The clones in this table, taken by TCRdb from immuneACCESS, are in-frame only. Not every clone is retained; where verified, under half of the shortfall comes from an unresolved V gene, and the cause of the rest is unknown. The V and J calls and clone size were taken over from that table, and D and trimming were inferred from the DNA. Here the sample has 2,500,000 or so clones; 93% occur a single time. Of the sample, about 0.39% falls within the top ten clones.

This clonotype originated in a young man in good health. Some clones in this sample may be carry-over from other donors' samples. The rearrangement combines TRBV9 with TRBJ2-3, with a weak D call of TRBD2 (6 bases match). What was sequenced was naive CD4+ T cells from PBMCs. Taken with the paper, the label for cell subset or site translates to: CD45RA+ positively selected. The encoded CDR3 is CASSVVEAGTSTDTQYF. The sequenced DNA: TGTGCCAGCAGCGTAGTCGAGGCAGGGACTAGCACAGATACGCAGTATTTT.